This T cell receptor (beta chain) is from a study of blood T cell repertoires in COVID-19. Overall study: Some COVID-19 samples were acute and others convalescent; all came from the United States, Italy and Spain. Nucleic acid was either cDNA or gDNA, and it came from T cells, B-cell-depleted T cells, or PBMCs.

Original data processing: Quantification of nucleated cells was approximated via reference gene primer amplification. Some clones are missing from TCRdb's copy, which holds only in-frame ones; the method was immunoSEQ multiplex PCR. V, J and clone size reflect that table, while D and trimming were determined from the DNA. The data hold 65,000 to 100,000 clones, with under 85% observed a single time. The CDR3 loop spans 15 amino acids. V lost 4 bases to trimming and J lost 8 bases, with 20 bases between them. Germline assignment: CDR1 SEHNR and CDR2 FQNEAQ (reference sequence). The receptor comes from a human donor in a cohort sampled during active COVID-19. This chain connects TRBV7-9 to TRBJ1-2, with a weak D call TRBD1 (5 bases). The sequenced sample was peripheral blood. The CDR3 nucleotides are TGTGCCAGCAGCTGGAGGACCCCACGGGGGGAAGGCTACACCTTC. It codes for CASSWRTPRGEGYTF.